This T cell receptor (beta chain) was recovered during a study of cytomegalovirus exposure and HLA in healthy donors. Primers included in the PCR were 60 Vbeta and 13 Jbeta primers. Profiling relied on immunoSEQ multiplex PCR, and the TCRdb table lists in-frame clones only, not all of them. The sample shows about 73,000 clones, roughly 69% of them seen only once. This clone has just a few counts. The CDR3 length is 16 residues. Germline CDR1 reads LNHDA; CDR2 reads SQIVND (reference sequence). With 7 bases removed from V and 8 bases from J, the gap between germline ends came to 23 bases. The sequencing sample was made of PBMCs. V usage is TRBV19 and J usage is TRBJ2-2; D is perhaps TRBD2 (6 bases). The receptor was derived from a woman between 45 and 60 years old in good health and CMV-seropositive. The CDR3 DNA sequence: TGTGCCAGTAACAGCCGGGAGCCCATCGTAGCTGGGGAGCTGTTTTTT. Translating gives CASNSREPIVAGELFF.